This T cell receptor beta chain was identified in a study of radiotherapy plus CTLA-4 blockade in lung cancer (dated by TCRdb to 2016 to 2018). Turning to the overall study: Among enrolled patients, around 18% had an objective response and 25% to 35% reached disease control.

Receptors were amplified or captured by the immunoSEQ multiplex PCR assay. TCRdb retrieved this table from immuneACCESS and kept in-frame rearrangements only. Not all clones are present; in checked studies, unresolved V genes account for under half, and no reason is known for the remainder. This sample lists approximately 70,000 clones; roughly 76% were detected once. Clones ranked in the top ten supply 15% to 20% of the sample. The study at large found these results: The strongest predictors of response were reported to be early dynamic shifts in blood T cell clones along with a rise in serum interferon-beta following radiation. After treatment with radiotherapy and ipilimumab, TCR clones that originated in tumors expanded in peripheral blood.

Focal radiation therapy combined with CTLA-4 blockade (ipilimumab) was tested in patients with chemo-refractory metastatic non-small-cell lung cancer. A word on this clone: Which antigen it targets is not known. Its ends do not fully match the called genes, so a read error is possible.

The germline V gene yields SNHLY for CDR1 and FYNNEI for CDR2. Including the terminal cysteine and phenylalanine, the CDR3 comprises 14 residues. This entry keeps only the CDR3 DNA: 42 bases, framed from base 1. The source is a human donor with non-small cell lung cancer whose response to radiotherapy plus ipilimumab could not be evaluated. Some clones in this sample may be carry-over from other donors' samples. Sequencing was performed on peripheral blood, taken from a patient treated with radiotherapy plus ipilimumab. The rearrangement combines TRBV2 with TRBJ2-5; 6 matching bases give a weak D call of TRBD1. The J call is doubtful: the DNA matches TRBJ2-7 better. In nucleotides, the sequence is TGTGCCAGCAGCGAAGTCACAGGGAATTACGAGCAGTACTTC. This encodes CASSEVTGNYEQYF.